The clone carrying this TCR beta chain has ten or more counts. Antigen unknown. The sample originates from a study of human T cells and chemical hapten exposure. Whole-study findings and limits: With DPC sensitization, TCRs exceeding 1 in 1000 frequency showed no change.

Germline trimming cut 0 bases from V and 2 bases from J; bases unmatched to any gene: 5. Germline CDR1 reads SQVTM; CDR2 reads ANQGSEA. This CDR3 spans 18 amino acids. Time point meaning: healthy volunteer bleed at 2 weeks. Total RNA was isolated from unfractionated whole blood. During construction of the library, unique molecular identifiers were attached to individual cDNA molecules for quantitative, reproducible TCR counting. Authors' data handling: Counting gave a median of approximately 97,000 TCRs per sample, with values ranging from about 23,224 to 700,000. TCRdb fed the RACE reads into MiXCR, producing one record per CDR3 protein. TCRdb, not the authors, supplied the V and J calls. Of 85,000 to 95,000 distinct CDR3 sequences in the sample, around 8.8% were seen once.

The chain joins TRBV29-1 to TRBJ2-6; TRBD1 matches at 12 bases. Sequencing was performed on whole blood. The source is a female donor in good health. Some clones in this sample may be carry-over from other donors' samples. The CDR3 DNA sequence: TGCAGCGTTGAAGAGTTCGGGACAGGGGGCGCTGGGGCCAACGTCCTGACTTTC. It yields the protein CSVEEFGTGGAGANVLTF.